The next 32 T cell receptor beta chains were all read from a single sample in a study of vaccination effects on CD4 cells after COVID-19. The antigens of these receptors remain unknown. Profiling relied on immunoSEQ multiplex PCR, and the TCRdb table lists in-frame clones only, not all of them. The profile shows 30,000 to 35,000 clones, roughly four fifths of them singletons. Scientists isolated CD4+ T cells after a roughly 10-day culture period ended. Convalescent patients had PCR-confirmed SARS-CoV-2 infection between March and December 2020. Of the BNT162b2 and mRNA-1273 vaccines, participants received two doses of one or the other. Sequences were derived from CD4+ T cells from PBMCs cultured without peptide, sampled after COVID-19 vaccination. These receptors were obtained from a human donor who had a prior SARS-CoV-2 infection.

This clone was counted a single time. The chain combines TRBV29-1 with TRBJ2-1; D is perhaps TRBD2 (6 bases). Germline CDR1 SQVTM, CDR2 ANQGSEA. This CDR3 has 13 residues. V lost 7 bases and J lost 2, with 12 bases in between. The CDR3, as DNA: TGCAGCGCCGGGGAGGACACCTACAATGAGCAGTTCTTC. Translating gives CSAGEDTYNEQFF.

CDR3 sequence reads: CASSQNPQDSYSNQPQHF. The CDR3, as DNA: TGTGCCAGTAGTCAAAACCCCCAGGACAGCTATAGCAATCAGCCCCAGCATTTT. The chain recombines TRBV19 with TRBJ1-5; a weak D match, TRBD1 (6 bases). The CDR3 has 18 amino acids. V was clipped by 5 bases and J by 0 bases, with 20 bases between them. The germline gives CDR1 LNHDA, CDR2 SQIVND (reference sequence). The whole variable domain, filled in from reference TRBV19 and TRBJ1-5, reads DGGITQSPKYLFRKEGQNVTLSCEQNLNHDAMYWYRQDPGQGLRLIYYSQIVNDFQKGDIAEGYSVSREKKESFPLTVTSAQKNPTAFYLCASSQNPQDSYSNQPQHFGDGTRLSIL.

The chain employs TRBV2 and TRBJ2-5; D not certain. V lost 0 bases and J lost 3, with 8 bases in between. Looked up from germline, CDR1 is SNHLY and CDR2 is FYNNEI. The CDR3 spans 14 residues. CDR3 in DNA: TGTGCCAGCAGTGAAGCGCTGGCAAAAGAGACCCAGTACTTC. This encodes CASSEALAKETQYF. Full variable domain (missing parts from reference TRBV2 and TRBJ2-5): EPEVTQTPSHQVTQMGQEVILRCVPISNHLYFYWYRQILGQKVEFLVSFYNNEISEKSEIFDDQFSVERPDGSNFTLKIRSTKLEDSAMYFCASSEALAKETQYFGPGTRLLVL.

This chain connects TRBV6-5 to TRBJ2-4; 8 bases are a match to TRBD1. CDR1 MNHEY and CDR2 SVGAGI come from the germline V gene. The CDR3 has 15 amino acids. The V segment lost 6 bases and the J segment 7 bases; nucleotides outside the gene matches: 11. This CDR3 is CASRRQGPSPNIQYF. The CDR3 region has the DNA TGTGCCAGCAGAAGACAGGGGCCCAGTCCGAACATTCAGTACTTC.

This rearrangement joins TRBV29-1 to TRBJ2-1; D may be TRBD2 (5 bases). The ends were cut back, 7 bases at V and 2 bases at J, with 15 bases in the middle. The germline gives CDR1 SQVTM, CDR2 ANQGSEA. The CDR3 consists of 14 residues. CDR3 bases: TGCAGCGCCACGGGTGGACTGGCCTACAATGAGCAGTTCTTC. This sequence encodes CSATGGLAYNEQFF.

V usage is TRBV5-5 and J usage is TRBJ2-7; D may be TRBD1 (6 bases). The length of the CDR3 is 15 residues. V lost 5 bases and J lost 0, with 15 bases in between. Germline assignment: CDR1 SGHKS and CDR2 YYEKEE (reference sequence). The CDR3 loop is CASSVSTGFSYEQYF. The CDR3 bases are TGTGCCAGCAGTGTATCAACAGGGTTCTCCTACGAGCAGTACTTC.

The V gene is TRBV5-4, the J gene TRBJ2-5, with 9 bases lining up with TRBD2. J gave up 3 bases and V 4 bases, and 7 bases lay outside the gene matches. CDR1 and CDR2 from the germline V gene are SGHNT and YYREEE (reference sequence). The CDR3 extends over 15 amino acids. The chain's CDR3 is CASSPAGGTEETQYF. The CDR3 nucleotides read TGTGCCAGCAGCCCAGCGGGAGGTACCGAAGAGACCCAGTACTTC.

The chain links TRBV6-2 or TRBV6-3 to TRBJ2-3, with TRBD2 matching over 7 bases. Trimming removed 4 bases from V and 2 bases from J; junction bases left unmatched: 6. The CDR3 is made up of 15 amino acids. Germline loops: CDR1 MNHEY, CDR2 SVGEGT. The CDR3 nucleotides read TGTGCCAGCAGTTCGCGAGGGAGGGTCACAGATACGCAGTATTTT. Residues: CASSSRGRVTDTQYF.

Regarding this clone: Additional DNA sequences in this sample encode the identical CDR3. The J gene is TRBJ2-3, the V gene TRBV4-3; 9 nucleotides line up with TRBD2. Germline V gene data show CDR1 as LGHNA and CDR2 as YSLEER. The junction had 16 bases not matched to a gene; V was cut back by 8 bases and J by 1 base. The CDR3 extends over 18 amino acids. This CDR3 reads CASSRSLAGTGGTDTQYF. The CDR3, as DNA: TGCGCCAGCTCCCGCTCACTAGCGGGCACTGGGGGCACAGATACGCAGTATTTT.

The rearrangement uses TRBV5-1 and TRBJ2-7, with D maybe TRBD2 (6 bases). There are 13 residues in the CDR3. Germline V gene data show CDR1 as SGHRS and CDR2 as YFSETQ. Trimming took off 4 bases at V and 6 bases at J, with 14 bases between the two ends. CDR3 amino acids: CASSLGLDSEQYF. The DNA of the CDR3 is TGCGCCAGCAGCCTGGGACTGGATAGCGAGCAGTACTTC.

V is TRBV13 and J is TRBJ1-1; no clear D. This CDR3 comprises 14 residues. V was shortened by 3 bases and J by 1 base, with 9 bases between the two germline ends. The germline CDR1 and CDR2 sequences are PRHDT and FYEKMQ (reference sequence). CDR3 amino acids: CASSFGPGNTEAFF. In nucleotides, the CDR3 is TGTGCCAGCAGCTTCGGACCCGGGAACACTGAAGCTTTCTTT.

The V call is TRBV15, the J call TRBJ2-3; D not resolved. The CDR3 sequence is 15 residues long. V lost 5 bases and J 1 base, leaving 13 bases between the germline ends. CDR1 is LNHNV and CDR2 is YYDKDF in the germline V gene (reference sequence). CDR3 bases: TGTGCCACCAGCTGGACGGGCGGTGGCACAGATACGCAGTATTTT. Its protein product is CATSWTGGGTDTQYF. Using reference TRBV15 and TRBJ2-3 for the parts outside the CDR3, the full variable domain is DAMVIQNPRYQVTQFGKPVTLSCSQTLNHNVMYWYQQKSSQAPKLLFHYYDKDFNNEADTPDNFQSRRPNTSFCFLDIRSPGLGDTAMYLCATSWTGGGTDTQYFGPGTRLTVL.

This clone came up once. The chain joins TRBV15 to TRBJ1-6, with 11 bases fitting TRBD1. Trimming took 4 bases from V and 7 from J; bases not matched to a gene: 3. The CDR3 runs to 15 residues. CDR1 and CDR2 from the germline V gene are LNHNV and YYDKDF (reference sequence). The CDR3 is CATSTGTGGNSPLHF. Here the CDR3 DNA reads TGTGCCACCAGCACCGGGACAGGGGGGAATTCACCCCTCCACTTT.

This clone has just a few counts. V gene TRBV7-8 combines with J gene TRBJ2-1, with 11 bases matching TRBD2. V lost 5 bases and J lost 5; bases outside the gene matches: 20. The CDR3 has 20 residues. Germline assignment: CDR1 SGHVS and CDR2 FQNEAQ. The CDR3 sequence: CASSRRWGVRGTSGNNEQFF. DNA of the CDR3: TGTGCCAGCAGCCGTCGTTGGGGGGTAAGAGGGACTAGCGGAAACAATGAGCAGTTCTTC.

The V call is TRBV27, the J call TRBJ2-3; TRBD1 might be the D (7 bases). The V gene's germline CDR1 is MNHEY and CDR2 SMNVEV (reference sequence). Deletions cut 5 bases from V and 2 bases from J, with 26 bases between. The CDR3 contains 19 residues. CDR3 DNA sequence: TGTGCCAGCAGTCGCAGGGGGAACGCGGGAAACACCACCACAGATACGCAGTATTTT. This translates into CASSRRGNAGNTTTDTQYF.

The V gene is TRBV18, the J gene TRBJ1-1; no reliable D call. Trimming took 3 bases from V and 4 from J, leaving 12 bases between them. The CDR3 covers 14 residues. Looked up from germline, CDR1 is KGHSH and CDR2 is LQKENI. CDR3 sequence: CASSPPLRSTEAFF. CDR3 sequence (DNA): TGTGCCAGCTCACCCCCGCTGAGGTCCACTGAAGCTTTCTTT.

The gene calls are TRBV2 and TRBJ2-1, with D perhaps matching TRBD1 (6 bases). From germline, CDR1 is SNHLY and CDR2 FYNNEI. The CDR3 spans 15 residues. Trimming left V 8 bases short and J 2 bases short, with 16 bases between. The CDR3 spells CASVGRGGPYNEQFF. CDR3 coding DNA: TGTGCCAGCGTGGGGAGAGGGGGACCCTACAATGAGCAGTTCTTC.

This clone has just a few counts. V gene TRBV7-8 combines with J gene TRBJ2-7, with D possibly being TRBD1 or TRBD2 (5 bases each). The V gene lost 2 bases and the J gene lost 2 bases, with 10 bases spanning the gap. From germline, CDR1 is SGHVS and CDR2 FQNEAQ. This CDR3 comprises 14 residues. The CDR3 loop is CASSLWDGTYEQYF. CDR3 nucleotide sequence: TGTGCCAGCAGCTTATGGGACGGAACCTACGAGCAGTACTTC.

The V and J genes are TRBV6-2 or TRBV6-3 and TRBJ1-1, with D possibly matching TRBD1 (6 bases). CDR1 MNHEY and CDR2 SVGEGT come from the germline V gene. The CDR3 consists of 18 residues. V was shortened by 0 bases and J by 2 bases, with 19 bases between the two germline ends. The CDR3 nucleotides are TGTGCCAGCAGTTACTCTGGAGGCCTCAGGGGAGACAACACTGAAGCTTTCTTT. Amino acid sequence: CASSYSGGLRGDNTEAFF.

The chain's CDR3 is CASSQGQGNQPQHF. The CDR3 DNA sequence: TGTGCCAGCAGCCAAGGACAGGGCAATCAGCCCCAGCATTTT. The rearrangement joins TRBV4-2 to TRBJ1-5, with D possibly being TRBD1 (6 bases). CDR3 length: 14 residues. V lost 1 base and J lost 2, with 6 bases in between. Germline CDR1 and CDR2: LGHNA and YNFKEQ.

The V call is TRBV5-6, the J call TRBJ2-5; possibly TRBD1 for D (5 bases). The CDR3 spans 15 residues. The germline gives CDR1 SGHDT, CDR2 YYEEEE. V was clipped by 4 bases and J by 5 bases, with 18 bases between them. DNA for the CDR3: TGTGCCAGCAGCATAAGATGGGGCCCAGGGGAGACCCAGTACTTC. Protein sequence: CASSIRWGPGETQYF.

This clone was recorded a few times. Its ends do not fully match the called genes, so a read error is possible. DNA for the CDR3: TGTGCCAGCAGCTTAGAGGCTAGCTACGATGAGCAGTTCTTC. Amino acids: CASSLEASYDEQFF. J is TRBJ2-1 and V is TRBV7-3; a possible D gene is TRBD2 (5 bases). The CDR3 consists of 14 residues. Germline V gene sequence: CDR1 SGHTA, CDR2 FQGTGA.

The chain links TRBV6-4 to TRBJ2-1, with 9 bases lining up with TRBD2. The germline CDR1 and CDR2 sequences are MRHNA and SNTAGT. V shed 5 bases, J shed 4 bases, and the junction held 3 bases outside the gene matches. The CDR3 extends over 14 amino acids. CDR3 sequence: CASSQLAGYNEQFF. In DNA form, the CDR3 reads TGTGCCAGCAGTCAACTAGCGGGTTACAATGAGCAGTTCTTC.

This sequence joins TRBV6-6 and TRBJ2-7; the match to TRBD1 covers 9 bases. The CDR3 is 13 residues long. With 7 bases clipped from V and 6 bases from J, the junction kept 7 bases outside the gene matches. The germline V gene encodes CDR1 MNHNY and CDR2 SVGAGI (reference sequence). The DNA of the CDR3 is TGTGCCAGCACATGGGACAGGGTCGGCGAGCAGTACTTC. It yields the protein CASTWDRVGEQYF.

The chain links TRBV7-9 to TRBJ1-4, with TRBD1 matching 11 bases. There are 18 residues in the CDR3. Germline CDR1 reads SEHNR; CDR2 reads FQNEAQ (reference sequence). V dropped 1 base and J dropped 13; count of bases not matched to a gene: 17. CDR3 loop: CASSLGTGGARGPWPLFF. The CDR3 DNA sequence: TGTGCCAGCAGCTTAGGGACAGGGGGCGCTAGGGGCCCCTGGCCACTGTTTTTT.

This clone was counted a single time. The gene calls are TRBV30 and TRBJ2-5; TRBD1 matches 8 bases. The CDR3 loop spans 13 amino acids. Germline-derived CDR1 and CDR2 are GTSNPN and SVGIG (reference sequence). With 2 bases clipped from V and 5 bases from J, the junction kept 4 bases outside the gene matches. The CDR3 is CAWSFQGAETQYF. The CDR3, as DNA: TGTGCCTGGAGTTTCCAGGGGGCGGAGACCCAGTACTTC.

The V call is TRBV3-1 (or the pseudogene TRBV3-2), the J call TRBJ1-2; 7 nucleotides agree with TRBD1. CDR3 size: 16 residues. The J segment lost 7 bases and the V segment lost 4 bases, leaving 15 bases of the junction unmatched. The V gene's germline CDR1 is LGHDT and CDR2 YNNKEL (reference sequence). CDR3 amino acids: CASSPGGIRVWGGYTF. DNA for the CDR3: TGTGCCAGCAGCCCAGGGGGAATTCGGGTTTGGGGTGGCTACACCTTC.

This rearrangement joins TRBV11-3 to TRBJ2-2; no firm D call. Trimming cost V 6 bases and J 4 bases, with 9 bases left between them. CDR3 length: 13 residues. The germline CDR1 and CDR2 sequences are SGHNT and YENEEA. Written as DNA, the CDR3 is TGTGCCAGCAGTCCAGAAGCCACCGGGGAGCTGTTTTTT. As protein: CASSPEATGELFF.

This chain uses TRBV3-1 (or the pseudogene TRBV3-2) with TRBJ2-5; TRBD2 might be the D (5 bases). CDR3 size: 16 residues. Per the germline V gene, CDR1 is LGHDT and CDR2 is YNNKEL (reference sequence). Trimming shortened V by 4 bases and J by 5 bases, and 20 bases separated the two germline ends. The CDR3 is CASSPRIYGDKETQYF. The CDR3 bases are TGTGCCAGCAGCCCGAGAATATACGGGGATAAGGAGACCCAGTACTTC.

The DNA of the CDR3 is TGTGCCAGCAGCTACGGCAGGATGAACACTGAAGCTTTCTTT. Its protein is CASSYGRMNTEAFF. This chain joins TRBV5-6 and TRBJ1-1; D gene uncertain. CDR1 and CDR2 from the germline V gene are SGHDT and YYEEEE. Trimming stripped 3 bases from V and 0 bases from J, with 9 bases between. This CDR3 is built from 14 residues.

The J gene is TRBJ2-3, the V gene TRBV4-2; the D gene could be TRBD1 or TRBD2 (6 bases each). In germline, CDR1 is LGHNA, CDR2 YNFKEQ. The CDR3 sequence is 16 residues long. The V end was cut by 4 bases, the J end by 2 bases, with 16 bases between. In DNA, the CDR3 is TGTGCCAGCAGCCGCGAATGGGGGGCCCCCACAGATACGCAGTATTTT. It codes for CASSREWGAPTDTQYF.

This clone has only one observation. The chain recombines TRBV18 with TRBJ2-7, with TRBD1 as a possible D gene (5 bases). Trimming took off 5 bases at V and 5 bases at J, with 10 bases between the two ends. Germline V gives CDR1 KGHSH, CDR2 LQKENI. The length of the CDR3 is 12 residues. The CDR3 coding sequence is TGTGCCAGCTCAGACAGTTCAGACGAGCAGTACTTC. Its protein product is CASSDSSDEQYF.